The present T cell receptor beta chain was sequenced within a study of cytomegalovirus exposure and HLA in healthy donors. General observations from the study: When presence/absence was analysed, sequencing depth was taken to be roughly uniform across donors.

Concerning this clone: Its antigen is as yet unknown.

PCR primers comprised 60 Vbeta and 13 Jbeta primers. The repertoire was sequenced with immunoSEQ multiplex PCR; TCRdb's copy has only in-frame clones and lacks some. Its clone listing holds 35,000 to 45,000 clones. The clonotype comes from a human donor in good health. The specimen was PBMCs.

The CDR3 DNA reads TGTGCCAGCAACCCAGGGGGCCTAGCGGTGACCCAGTACTTC. This encodes CASNPGGLAVTQYF. This chain uses TRBV2 with TRBJ2-5; tentatively, D is TRBD1 (8 bases). The germline gives CDR1 SNHLY, CDR2 FYNNEI. This CDR3 spans 14 amino acids. V was shortened by 7 bases and J by 7 bases, with 19 bases between the two germline ends. Looking up the rest from reference TRBV2 and TRBJ2-5 gives the full variable domain: EPEVTQTPSHQVTQMGQEVILRCVPISNHLYFYWYRQILGQKVEFLVSFYNNEISEKSEIFDDQFSVERPDGSNFTLKIRSTKLEDSAMYFCASNPGGLAVTQYFGPGTRLLVL.